The present TCR beta chain was sequenced within a study of T cell responses to AZD1222 COVID-19 vaccine. As regards this clone: As yet, its antigen is unknown.

Germline CDR1 and CDR2: SQVTM and ANQGSEA. This CDR3 is 13 amino acids long. V shed 3 bases and J shed 1 base, with 9 bases lying between them. TCRdb's copy holds only in-frame clones and misses some; the assay was immunoSEQ multiplex PCR. The sample holds 120,000 to 150,000 clones, approximately 90% seen once. Regarding the study as a whole: Close to half of all spike-specific TCRs reportedly target regions of the variants that are unmutated. Regions 160-218 and 743-854 dominated among vaccine-associated CD4 TCRs spanning spike.

The receptor comes from an adult in good health. The sample consisted of peripheral blood, taken on day 0 of MenACWY control vaccination. This chain connects TRBV29-1 to TRBJ1-2; D not certain. CDR3 sequence reads: CSVEGGDNYGYTF. Written as DNA, the CDR3 is TGCAGCGTTGAGGGCGGAGATAACTATGGCTACACCTTC.